This is a list of T cell receptor beta chains from one sample in a study of OX40 agonist ivuxolimab in advanced cancers. Sequencing was performed with immunoSEQ multiplex PCR; in TCRdb, only in-frame clones are kept and a portion is missing. The sample shows approximately 84,000 clones, about 88% of them seen only once. Sequencing was performed on CD4+ or CD8+ T cells sorted from blood, taken in a trial of the OX40 agonist ivuxolimab. These receptors originate from an adult with an advanced solid tumor such as melanoma, head and neck, liver or kidney cancer. Both conserved end residues are part of each CDR3. Fields, in order: J gene, V gene, CDR3 protein.

TRBJ1-3 | TRBV10-3 | CAITEGSGNTIYF
TRBJ2-1 | TRBV27 | CASSSPLGGSSYNEQFF
TRBJ1-2 | TRBV15 | CATSRVGGAYTF
TRBJ2-4 | TRBV5-4 | CASSLNPDTKNIQYF
TRBJ1-3 | TRBV4-1 | CASSQDGGPGNTIYF
TRBJ2-2 | TRBV5-1 | CASSFTGGAPGELFF
TRBJ2-6 | TRBV7-6 | CASSLGSWTPGANVLTF
TRBJ2-3 | TRBV25-1 | CASSELRRESTQYF
TRBJ1-1 | TRBV10-3 | CAISGWDTEAFF
TRBJ2-3 | TRBV7-6 | CASSLGQGMGTDTQYF
TRBJ2-2 | TRBV5-4 | CASSLVAGANTGELFF
TRBJ2-5 | TRBV12-5 | CASTRGWEETQYF
TRBJ2-3 | TRBV5-1 | CASSLFRETDTQYF